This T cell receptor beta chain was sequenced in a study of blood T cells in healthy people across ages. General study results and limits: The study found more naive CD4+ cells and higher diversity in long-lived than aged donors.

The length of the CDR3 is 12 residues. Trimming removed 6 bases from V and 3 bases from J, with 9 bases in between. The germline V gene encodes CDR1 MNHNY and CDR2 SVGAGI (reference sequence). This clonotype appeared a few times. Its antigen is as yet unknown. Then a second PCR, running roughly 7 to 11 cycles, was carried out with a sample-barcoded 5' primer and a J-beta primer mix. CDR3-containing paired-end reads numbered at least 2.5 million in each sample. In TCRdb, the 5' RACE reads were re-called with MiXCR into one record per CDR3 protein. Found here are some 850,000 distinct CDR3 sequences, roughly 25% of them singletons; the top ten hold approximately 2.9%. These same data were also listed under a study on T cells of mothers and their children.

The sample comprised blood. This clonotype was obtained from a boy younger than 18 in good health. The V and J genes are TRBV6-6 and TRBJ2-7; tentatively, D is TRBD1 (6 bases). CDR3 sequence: CASRQGDYEQYF. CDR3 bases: TGTGCCAGCAGACAGGGCGACTACGAGCAGTACTTC.